The present TCR beta chain was sequenced within a study of control samples from healthy donors and cancer patients. Trimming cost V 4 bases and J 0 bases, with 8 bases left between them. The germline V gene encodes CDR1 SGHDT and CDR2 YYEEEE. CDR3 length equals 14 residues. Here immunoSEQ multiplex PCR was the method, and the copy in TCRdb shows in-frame clones only, minus some. The table has 70,000 to 85,000 clones, about nine tenths seen once. V usage is TRBV5-6 and J usage is TRBJ1-3; the D is unclear. Material: blood. The TCR comes from a man aged 50 to 59 in good health. The CDR3 coding sequence is TGTGCCAGCAGCCGACCGAGCTCTGGAAACACCATATATTTT. Its translation is CASSRPSSGNTIYF.